Listed below are T cell receptor beta chains from one sample, sequenced in a study of shared clonotypes between healthy human individuals. The data were produced by immunoSEQ multiplex PCR, yet TCRdb's version contains in-frame clones alone and is incomplete. This sample yields roughly 1 million clones, of which 65% to 75% are seen a single time; about 1.5% belongs to the top ten. Sequencing was done on a sample of memory CD4+ T cells sorted from blood. The source is a man between 18 and 35 years old in good health. Each CDR3 is given with its conserved first and last residue. Each record gives: J gene, V gene, D gene, clone size, CDR3 DNA, CDR3 protein. A D gene is named only where the DNA matches it firmly. The size entry is marked missing in some rows and otherwise reads once, few, many or a size class.

TRBJ1-2 TRBV29-1 TRBD1 - TGCAGCGTTGAAGGGGAAAAGGGACAGGGGGCGCGTAACACCTTC CSVEGEKGQGARNTF
TRBJ2-3 TRBV10-1 TRBD2 - TGCGCCAGCAGCGATCTAGCGGGGGAGAGGTATTTT CASSDLAGERYF
TRBJ1-5 TRBV6-1 - - TGTGCCAGCAGTGAAGTTGGGGGCTCTCAGCCCCAGCATTTT CASSEVGGSQPQHF
TRBJ1-1 TRBV5-6 - - TGTGCCAGCAGCTTGCCGCGTCCCTTAGGGGATGAAGCTTTCTTT CASSLPRPLGDEAFF
TRBJ2-5 TRBV2 - few TGTGCCAGCAGTGTAAGGGGGGGGGAGACCCAGTACTTC CASSVRGGETQYF
TRBJ1-4 TRBV7-9 - - TGTGCCAGCAGCCTATCCGGTAGCTCCCTGGATGAAAAACTGTTTTTT CASSLSGSSLDEKLFF
TRBJ2-3 TRBV7-2 - few TGTGCCAGCAGTCTAACCTTCCCGGTCCCAGACTTGGATACGCAGTATTTT CASSLTFPVPDLDTQYF
TRBJ2-2 TRBV30 - - TGTGCCTGGAGTGTAGGGTTGACCGGGGAGCTGTTTTTT CAWSVGLTGELFF
TRBJ1-6 TRBV4-1 TRBD1 few TGCGCCAGCAGCCAAGAGAATAGGGCCACTCCAGGGGGTTCCTATAATTCACCCCTCCACTTT CASSQENRATPGGSYNSPLHF
TRBJ2-5 TRBV27 TRBD2 - TGTGCCAGCAGTTTCTCGGGAGGGTACCAAGAGACCCAGTACTTC CASSFSGGYQETQYF
TRBJ2-5 TRBV19 - - TGTGCCAGTAGCCCGGCCGGGGTGACCCAGTACTTC CASSPAGVTQYF
TRBJ1-5 TRBV7-8 - - TGTGCCAGCAGCTCTACGGGAAGTCAGGGTTATCAGCCCCAGCATTTT CASSSTGSQGYQPQHF
TRBJ2-3 TRBV11-3 - - TGTGCCAGCAGCTTAACTTCCTGGGAAACAGATACGCAGTATTTT CASSLTSWETDTQYF
TRBJ2-7 TRBV5-1 TRBD2 few TGCGCCAGCAGCTTGTCTAGCGGGGGGTACGAGCAGTACTTC CASSLSSGGYEQYF
TRBJ1-6 TRBV5-6 - once TGTGCCAGCAGCTTGAACCGCAATATTAATTCACCCCTCCACTTT CASSLNRNINSPLHF
TRBJ2-5 TRBV28 - - TGTGCCAGCAGTTTTGTGGTGGGGGCCCAAGAGACCCAGTACTTC CASSFVVGAQETQYF
TRBJ1-4 TRBV7-9 - - TGTGCCAGCAGCCCAGACAGGAGCGATGAAAAACTGTTTTTT CASSPDRSDEKLFF
TRBJ2-7 TRBV23-1 - - TGCGCCAGCAGTCCACCTCGATTAGTCTCTACGGGCGAGCAGTACTTC CASSPPRLVSTGEQYF
TRBJ2-1 TRBV11-2 - - TGTGCCAGCAGCTCGCCCGGGGGTTACAATGAGCAGTTCTTC CASSSPGGYNEQFF
TRBJ2-6 TRBV5-4 - - TGTGCCAGCAGCTCACAGGGTCGGGCCGTCCTGACTTTC CASSSQGRAVLTF
TRBJ1-1 TRBV6-5 - - TGTGCCAGCAGTTACTCCCACACTGAAGCTTTCTTT CASSYSHTEAFF
TRBJ2-7 TRBV6-6 - - TGTGCCAGCAGTTACTCTCGGACGGGAGAGCAGTACTTC CASSYSRTGEQYF
TRBJ2-1 TRBV7-2 - - TGTGCCAGCAGCTTAGAAGCTCCACGAGAACAGTTCTTC CASSLEAPREQFF
TRBJ1-1 TRBV9 - - TGTGCCAGCAGCCCCCGTCCAGAGGTGGGAGTCTGGGCTTTCTTT CASSPRPEVGVWAFF
TRBJ1-1 TRBV27 - few TGTGCCAGCAGCCCTCCAGGGAGGATGAACACTGAAGCTTTCTTT CASSPPGRMNTEAFF
TRBJ2-5 TRBV30 TRBD1 once TGTGCCTGGAGCCCGGGACAGGACTTCCAAGAGACCCAGTACTTC CAWSPGQDFQETQYF
TRBJ2-7 TRBV7-2 - - TGTGCCAGCAGCTTAGGTGGGAAATCCTACGAGCAGTACTTC CASSLGGKSYEQYF
TRBJ2-7 TRBV7-2 - - TGTGCCTCGGGGGCAAACCACCATTTATCCTACGAGCAGTACTTC CASGANHHLSYEQYF
TRBJ1-6 TRBV6-5 - few TGTGCCAGCAGTTACGCGGACTATTCACCCCTCCACTTT CASSYADYSPLHF
TRBJ2-5 TRBV19 - once TGTGCCAGTAGTATAGGTCAGGGCGGAGAGACCCAGTACTTC CASSIGQGGETQYF
TRBJ2-1 TRBV2 TRBD1 - TGTGCCAGCAAAGGACAGGGCTATGAGCAGTTCTTC CASKGQGYEQFF
TRBJ2-7 TRBV7-2 - - TGTGCCAGCAGCTTAGTCGCGGGACCTTTGGGCTACGAGCAGTACTTC CASSLVAGPLGYEQYF
TRBJ1-3 TRBV7-6 TRBD1 - TGTGCCAGCAGCCAGGGGGGACAGGGGGACGGAAACACCATATATTTT CASSQGGQGDGNTIYF
TRBJ1-2 TRBV19 - - TGTGCCAGTACCAGGTACTATGGCTACACCTTC CASTRYYGYTF
TRBJ1-2 TRBV2 TRBD1 - TGTGCCAGCCTCCGGGACAGGGATGCCTATGGCTACACCTTC CASLRDRDAYGYTF
TRBJ1-1 TRBV6-5 TRBD1 - TGTGCCAGCAGTTACTCGCCGACAGGGGACACTGAAGCTTTCTTT CASSYSPTGDTEAFF
TRBJ2-7 TRBV30 TRBD1 - TGTGCCTGGGGAGGACAGGGCTCTGGGGAGCAGTACTTC CAWGGQGSGEQYF
TRBJ2-2 TRBV7-3 TRBD2 many TGTGCCAGCAGCAAGGCCGGGACTACCCAGTCCGGGGAGCTGTTTTTT CASSKAGTTQSGELFF
TRBJ1-5 TRBV2 TRBD1 - TGTGCCAGCACCTCGGAACCCCCGGGACAGAGCTTCAATCAGCCCCAGCATTTT CASTSEPPGQSFNQPQHF
TRBJ2-3 TRBV2 - - TGTGCCAGCAGTGACAGGGATACGCAGTATTTT CASSDRDTQYF
TRBJ1-4 TRBV6-1 - - TGTGCCAGCAGTGAACAGGGAGGTGAAAAACTGTTTTTT CASSEQGGEKLFF
TRBJ2-7 TRBV27 - - TGTGCCAGCAGTGGGTTCTACGAGCAGTACTTC CASSGFYEQYF
TRBJ2-1 TRBV10-1 TRBD1 - TGCGCCAAATATCCGCCAGGGGGTTTTGAGCAGTTCTTC CAKYPPGGFEQFF
TRBJ2-1 TRBV2 TRBD2 - TGTGCCAGCAGTGTGAAACGGGGGGGGAACAATGAGCAGTTCTTC CASSVKRGGNNEQFF
TRBJ1-5 TRBV28 - - TGTGCCAGCAGTTTACTGCGGGGGGCTACTAATCAGCCCCAGCATTTT CASSLLRGATNQPQHF
TRBJ2-7 TRBV28 - - TGTGCCAGCAGTTCAGGGACCCGCTCCTACGAGCAGTACTTC CASSSGTRSYEQYF